The 13 T cell receptor beta chains presented below share a single source sample, sequenced in a study of cytomegalovirus exposure and HLA in healthy donors. 13 Jbeta primers and 60 Vbeta primers were used for the PCR. Libraries were prepared by immunoSEQ multiplex PCR; TCRdb keeps only in-frame clonotypes and omits some of them. Counted here are some 180,000 clones, 80% occurring once; the ten biggest clones make up under 3%. Sequencing was done on a sample of PBMCs. All receptors derive from a male donor in good health and CMV-seronegative.

The chain combines TRBV10-3 with TRBJ2-5; 9 bases fit TRBD2. Germline values: CDR1 ENHRY, CDR2 SYGVKD. The CDR3 is made up of 14 amino acids. Trimming removed 2 bases from V and 8 bases from J; junction bases left unmatched: 6. This CDR3 reads CAISEPAGGETQYF. The CDR3 coding sequence is TGTGCCATCAGTGAGCCTGCGGGGGGGGAAACCCAGTACTTC.

This chain links TRBV6-5 with TRBJ2-3, with D hard to call. Germline V gene lookup returns CDR1 MNHEY and CDR2 SVGAGI. This CDR3 has 15 amino acids. V was cut by 6 bases and J by 1 base, with 14 bases left in between. In DNA form, the CDR3 reads TGTGCCAGCAGCCGCACTCGAATCGGCACAGATACGCAGTATTTT. Translated: CASSRTRIGTDTQYF.

The V call is TRBV5-4, the J call TRBJ1-1; TRBD1 matches at 7 bases. V lost 3 bases and J lost 1; bases outside the gene matches: 3. The germline V gene has CDR1 SGHNT and CDR2 YYREEE (reference sequence). The CDR3 consists of 14 residues. CDR3 loop: CASSSGTENTEAFF. DNA for the CDR3: TGTGCCAGCAGCTCCGGGACAGAGAACACTGAAGCTTTCTTT.

This clone was found once. This chain uses TRBV2 with TRBJ2-3; D is ambiguous. The CDR3 has 15 amino acids. Germline V gives CDR1 SNHLY, CDR2 FYNNEI. V lost 3 bases and J 0 bases, leaving 10 bases between the germline ends. The CDR3 loop reads CASSDRASSTDTQYF. CDR3 sequence (DNA): TGTGCCAGCAGTGACAGAGCGTCTAGCACAGATACGCAGTATTTT.

The gene calls are TRBV11-2 and TRBJ2-3; tentative D call: TRBD2 (6 bases). CDR3 length: 13 residues. V shed 7 bases and J shed 4 bases, with 12 bases lying between them. Germline CDR1 SGHAT, CDR2 FQNNGV. The CDR3 coding sequence is TGTGCCAGCATGGAGGGGATCTCAGATACGCAGTATTTT. It codes for CASMEGISDTQYF.

The genes are TRBV5-1 and TRBJ1-2; the D is unclear. Trimming removed 0 bases from V and 8 bases from J, with 11 bases in between. The CDR3 runs to 13 residues. Germline V gene sequence: CDR1 SGHRS, CDR2 YFSETQ. CDR3 in amino acids: CASSLGLKEGYTF. CDR3 DNA: TGCGCCAGCAGCTTGGGACTCAAGGAGGGCTACACCTTC.

This clone occurred once. V is TRBV27 and J is TRBJ1-1; maybe TRBD1 (6 bases). V lost 2 bases and J lost 3, with 7 bases in between. CDR3 length: 13 residues. Germline CDR1 MNHEY, CDR2 SMNVEV (reference sequence). CDR3 loop: CASSLGQYTEAFF. CDR3 nucleotide sequence: TGTGCCAGCAGTTTAGGACAGTACACTGAAGCTTTCTTT.

The chain uses TRBV5-1 and TRBJ1-4; 8 bases agree with TRBD1. The CDR3 is 14 residues long. Germline values: CDR1 SGHRS, CDR2 YFSETQ. Germline trimming cut 5 bases from V and 5 bases from J; bases unmatched to any gene: 5. In nucleotides, the CDR3 is TGCGCCAGCAGGGACAGGGCCTCAAATGAAAAACTGTTTTTT. Translation gives CASRDRASNEKLFF.

The J gene is TRBJ1-1, the V gene TRBV5-1; TRBD1 is a possible D gene (6 bases). Germline loops: CDR1 SGHRS, CDR2 YFSETQ. V was cut by 4 bases and J by 5 bases, with 15 bases left in between. The CDR3 extends over 14 amino acids. CDR3 bases: TGCGCCAGCAGCCCCTCCGGGGGGCGAACTGAAGCTTTCTTT. It encodes CASSPSGGRTEAFF.

The chain has TRBV6-1 and TRBJ1-4; 8 bases are shared with TRBD1. Germline V CDR1 and CDR2: MNHNS, SASEGT. J gave up 8 bases and V 1 base, and 9 bases lay outside the gene matches. This CDR3 spans 16 amino acids. DNA for the CDR3: TGTGCCAGCAGTGAAGTTATTGGACAGGGAGCGGAAAAACTGTTTTTT. Residues: CASSEVIGQGAEKLFF.

This clone was picked up a small number of times. J is TRBJ2-7 and V is TRBV28, with TRBD1 matching 10 bases. The CDR3 is 17 residues long. J lost 4 bases, V lost 2 bases, and 11 bases had no gene match. CDR1 and CDR2 from the germline V gene are MDHEN and SYDVKM. CDR3 region: CASSLGGGQGSGYEQYF. The CDR3, as DNA: TGTGCCAGCAGTTTAGGGGGGGGACAGGGGTCAGGTTACGAGCAGTACTTC.

This clone was detected only a few times. The rearrangement joins TRBV6-1 to TRBJ1-2; D perhaps matches TRBD1 (5 bases). Germline V gene data show CDR1 as MNHNS and CDR2 as SASEGT. V lost 6 bases and J lost 4, with 12 bases in between. CDR3 length equals 13 residues. The CDR3 loop reads CASRESRAYGYTF. DNA for the CDR3: TGTGCCAGCAGGGAGAGCAGGGCCTATGGCTACACCTTC.

The chain recombines TRBV29-1 with TRBJ1-2, with no clear D. The CDR3 has 14 residues. Germline CDR1 is SQVTM and CDR2 is ANQGSEA. Trimming left V 1 base short and J 4 bases short, with 13 bases between. CDR3 DNA sequence: TGCAGCGTTGAAGCCCCACTGGGCGTCTATGGCTACACCTTC. It codes for CSVEAPLGVYGYTF. Supplemented by reference TRBV29-1 and TRBJ1-2, the full variable domain reads SAVISQKPSRDICQRGTSLTIQCQVDSQVTMMFWYRQQPGQSLTLIATANQGSEATYESGFVIDKFPISRPNLTFSTLTVSNMSPEDSSIYLCSVEAPLGVYGYTFGSGTRLTVV.